This TCR beta chain derives from a study of cytomegalovirus exposure and HLA in healthy donors. Study outcomes and limitations: Cytomegalovirus-associated TCR beta chains were listed, numbering 150 to 200.

The study ran its PCR with 60 Vbeta and 13 Jbeta primers. Sequencing was performed with immunoSEQ multiplex PCR; in TCRdb, only in-frame clones are kept and a portion is missing. Of around 150,000 clones in the sample, 70% to 85% were seen once. Of note for this clone: Its antigen is unidentified.

The CDR3 runs 18 residues. Trimming removed 0 bases from V and 6 bases from J, with 23 bases in between. Germline values: CDR1 ENHRY, CDR2 SYGVKD. Sequences were obtained from PBMCs. This clonotype was sampled from a man aged 25 to 40 in good health and CMV-seropositive. The V gene is TRBV10-3, the J gene TRBJ1-2; maybe TRBD1 (6 bases). The CDR3 protein is CAISESIKQGIRGDGYTF. The CDR3 DNA follows: TGTGCCATCAGTGAGTCGATAAAACAGGGTATCAGAGGAGATGGCTACACCTTC.